This T cell receptor (beta chain) was observed in a study of graft-versus-host responses after intestinal transplantation. This clone was picked up a small number of times. Some clones are missing from TCRdb's copy, which holds only in-frame ones; the method was immunoSEQ multiplex PCR. This sample has more than 9,000 clones, with 93% found just once. V lost 2 bases and J lost 2, with 6 bases in between. Germline values: CDR1 MNHNS, CDR2 SASEGT. The CDR3 is 13 residues long. The chain carries TRBV6-1 and TRBJ1-2; D remains ambiguous. The TCR was taken from a human patient who received an intestinal transplant, so some T cells may come from the graft donor. Sequenced here: PBMCs, sampled 109 to 110 days after intestinal transplant. This CDR3 reads CASSERGNYGYTF. In DNA, the CDR3 is TGTGCCAGCAGTGAAAGAGGGAACTATGGCTACACCTTC.